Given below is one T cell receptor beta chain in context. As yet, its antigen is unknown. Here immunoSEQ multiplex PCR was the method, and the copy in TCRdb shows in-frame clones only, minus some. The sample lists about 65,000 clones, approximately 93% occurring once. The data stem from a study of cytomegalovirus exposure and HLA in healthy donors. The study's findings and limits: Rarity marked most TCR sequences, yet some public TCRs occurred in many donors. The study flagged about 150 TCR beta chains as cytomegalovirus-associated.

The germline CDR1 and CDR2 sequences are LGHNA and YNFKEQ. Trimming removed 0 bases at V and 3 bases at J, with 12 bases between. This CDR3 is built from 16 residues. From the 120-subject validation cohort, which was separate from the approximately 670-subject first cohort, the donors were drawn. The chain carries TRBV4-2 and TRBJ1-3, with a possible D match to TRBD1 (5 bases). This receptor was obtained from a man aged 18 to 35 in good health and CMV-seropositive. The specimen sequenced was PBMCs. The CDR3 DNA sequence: TGTGCCAGCAGCCAAGATCTTGGGGGAGGTGGAAACACCATATATTTT. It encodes CASSQDLGGGGNTIYF.